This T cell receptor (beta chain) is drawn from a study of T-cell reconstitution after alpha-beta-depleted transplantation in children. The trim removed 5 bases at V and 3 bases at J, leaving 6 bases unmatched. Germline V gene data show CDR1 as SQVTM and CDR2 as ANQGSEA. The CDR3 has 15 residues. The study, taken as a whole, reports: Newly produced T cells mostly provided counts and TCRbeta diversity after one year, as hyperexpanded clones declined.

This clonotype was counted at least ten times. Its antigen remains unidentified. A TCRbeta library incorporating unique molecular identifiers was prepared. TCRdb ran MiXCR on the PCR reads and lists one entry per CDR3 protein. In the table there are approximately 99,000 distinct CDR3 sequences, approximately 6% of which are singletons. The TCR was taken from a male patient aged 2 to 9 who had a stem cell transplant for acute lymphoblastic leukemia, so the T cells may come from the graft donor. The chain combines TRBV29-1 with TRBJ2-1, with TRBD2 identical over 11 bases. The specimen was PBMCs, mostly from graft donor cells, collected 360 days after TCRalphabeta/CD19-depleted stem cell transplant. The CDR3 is CSVNRLAGLYNEQFF. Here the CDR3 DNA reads TGCAGCGTTAACAGACTAGCGGGGCTCTACAATGAGCAGTTCTTC.